This entry concerns a single T cell receptor (beta chain). This entry is derived from a study of graft-versus-host responses after intestinal transplantation. Method: immunoSEQ multiplex PCR; TCRdb's copy keeps in-frame clones and lacks some. The table records about 19,000 clones, roughly 90% of them present only once. The J segment lost 6 bases and the V segment lost 4 bases, leaving 7 bases of the junction unmatched. Germline CDR1 LNHNV, CDR2 YYDKDF (reference sequence). This CDR3 contains 14 residues. The chain joins TRBV15 to TRBJ2-7; 9 bases are a match to TRBD2. The sample here was PBMCs, taken less than 400 days after transplant. This receptor was identified in a human patient who received an intestinal transplant, so some T cells may come from the graft donor. The CDR3, as DNA: TGTGCCACCAGCACCTCTAGCGGGATAGGCGAGCAGTACTTC. Translation: CATSTSSGIGEQYF.